This TCR beta chain emerged from a study of neoadjuvant nivolumab and ipilimumab in lung cancer. Study outcomes and limitations: TCR richness and clonality were higher in tumors than adjacent uninvolved lung. TCR sequencing covered a small number of samples. From pretherapy to surgery, tumor richness and clonality rose with dual therapy.

About this clone: The antigen remains undetermined.

Trimming took off 3 bases at V and 5 bases at J, with 10 bases between the two ends. There are 13 residues in the CDR3. Germline CDR1 SGHDN, CDR2 FVKESK. Data came from immunoSEQ multiplex PCR; TCRdb stores just in-frame clones and leaves some out. The data hold about 13,000 clones, with 90% to 97% observed a single time. This receptor was taken from an adult with non-small cell lung cancer. The chain carries TRBV14 and TRBJ1-2; the D is unclear. Sequences were derived from peripheral blood, sampled after neoadjuvant nivolumab, alone or with ipilimumab, at or shortly before surgery. CDR3 DNA: TGTGCCAGCAGCCAGGACGGATCTTATGGCTACACCTTC. Its protein is CASSQDGSYGYTF.